This T cell receptor (beta chain) was sequenced for a study of T-cell reconstitution after alpha-beta-depleted transplantation in children. Unique molecular identifiers were used to barcode this TCRbeta library. TCRdb independently ran MiXCR on the PCR reads; one entry per CDR3 protein. Of about 310,000 distinct CDR3 sequences in the sample, about a quarter were seen once. A few counts support this clonotype. Trimming pared 4 bases from V and 5 bases from J, leaving 19 bases between. The germline V gene encodes CDR1 SGDLS and CDR2 YYNGEE. This CDR3 has 16 residues. The origin of this receptor is a male patient under 18 who had a stem cell transplant for acute lymphoblastic leukemia, so the T cells may come from the graft donor. V and J are TRBV9 and TRBJ1-5, with a weak D call TRBD1 (5 bases). The source was PBMCs, mostly from graft donor cells, collected 180 days after TCRalphabeta/CD19-depleted stem cell transplant. DNA for the CDR3: TGTGCCAGCAGCTCGCGAGGGGATGGGGGATATCAGCCCCAGCATTTT. Translation gives CASSSRGDGGYQPQHF.